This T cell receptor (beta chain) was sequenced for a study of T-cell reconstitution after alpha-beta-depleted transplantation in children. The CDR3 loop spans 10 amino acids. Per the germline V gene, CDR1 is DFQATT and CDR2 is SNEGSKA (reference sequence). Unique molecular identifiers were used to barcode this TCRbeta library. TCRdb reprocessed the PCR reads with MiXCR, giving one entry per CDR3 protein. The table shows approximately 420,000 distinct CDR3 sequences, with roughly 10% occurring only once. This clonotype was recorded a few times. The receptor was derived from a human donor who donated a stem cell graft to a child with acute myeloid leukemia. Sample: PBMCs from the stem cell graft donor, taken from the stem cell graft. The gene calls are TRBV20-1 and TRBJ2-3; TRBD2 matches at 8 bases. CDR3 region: CSFRGGTQYF. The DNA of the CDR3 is TGCAGCTTCCGGGGGGGAACGCAGTATTTT.